These 3 T cell receptor beta chains share one sample of origin, sequenced in a study of blood T cell repertoires in COVID-19. Libraries were prepared by immunoSEQ multiplex PCR; TCRdb keeps only in-frame clonotypes and omits some of them. The data show more than 95,000 clones, roughly 84% seen once. Sequenced material: peripheral blood. Receptor source: a man aged 55 to 69 with acute or convalescent COVID-19.

The chain is built from TRBV18 and TRBJ1-3; D perhaps matches TRBD1 (5 bases). Germline lookup yields CDR1 KGHSH and CDR2 LQKENI. This CDR3 is built from 14 residues. Between the trimmed V and J ends, which lost 11 bases and 3 bases, there was a span of 17 bases. CDR3 sequence (DNA): TGTGCCGGGTCTCCGCCGGGACTTGGAAACACCATATATTTT. Protein product: CAGSPPGLGNTIYF.

The rearrangement joins TRBV6-1 to TRBJ1-1; perhaps TRBD1 as D (5 bases). The germline V gene encodes CDR1 MNHNS and CDR2 SASEGT. The length of the CDR3 is 16 residues. V lost 2 bases to trimming and J lost 0 bases, with 13 bases between them. The CDR3 is CASSEQGGIMNTEAFF. CDR3 coding DNA: TGTGCCAGCAGTGAACAGGGAGGGATTATGAACACTGAAGCTTTCTTT.

The rearrangement joins TRBV27 to TRBJ2-3; TRBD2 agrees at 8 bases. This CDR3 comprises 16 residues. The junction had 9 bases not matched to a gene; V was cut back by 3 bases and J by 4 bases. The germline gives CDR1 MNHEY, CDR2 SMNVEV (reference sequence). DNA for the CDR3: TGTGCCAGCAGTTTTTCGGCGGGAGGTCGCGCAGATACGCAGTATTTT. It codes for CASSFSAGGRADTQYF.